The sequence of this T cell receptor beta chain was determined in a study of blood T cells in healthy people across ages. Whole-study findings and limits: In these data, TCR beta diversity tracked strongly with naive T cell percentage.

Trimming removed 0 bases from V and 0 bases from J, with 9 bases in between. Looked up from germline, CDR1 is MRHNA and CDR2 is SNTAGT. The CDR3 covers 16 residues. Comments on this clonotype: The target antigen is unknown.

PCR was performed a second time for about 7 to 12 cycles using a sample-barcoded 5' primer and a J-beta primer mix. TCRdb itself ran the 5' RACE reads through MiXCR, one entry per CDR3 protein. Here the sample spans some 850,000 distinct CDR3 sequences, around a quarter being singletons. These data were also filed under a second study, of T cells of mothers and their children. That study adds: Over 9.5 million reads per mother and some 3 million per child were obtained.

The chain uses TRBV6-4 and TRBJ1-5, with D possibly being TRBD1 (6 bases). Sequenced sample: blood. The source is a boy aged 5 to 17 in good health. Here the CDR3 DNA reads TGTGCCAGCAGTGACTCGAGGGGGTATAGCAATCAGCCCCAGCATTTT. Protein: CASSDSRGYSNQPQHF.